The 29 T cell receptor beta chains below all came from one sample that was sequenced in a study of PD-L1 blockade in urothelial cancer (dated by TCRdb to the late 2010s). The time point label on this specimen signifies: pretreatment peripheral blood. Libraries were built with the immunoSEQ multiplex PCR assay. The source is immuneACCESS, and TCRdb retained only in-frame sequences with V and J called. Part of the clones is not carried over; for the studies checked, unresolved V genes explain less than half of this, and the remainder is unexplained. The table for this sample lists about 130,000 clones; 84% of them were counted only once. Of the sample, 3.2% falls within the top ten clones. The sample consisted of PBMCs, taken around atezolizumab (anti-PD-L1) treatment. Receptors originate from a man between 50 and 59 years old with urothelial cancer.

This rearrangement joins TRBV7-6 to TRBJ2-3, with TRBD1 matching 9 bases. Germline V CDR1 and CDR2: SGHVS, FNYEAQ. This CDR3 is built from 17 residues. The V gene end was trimmed by 4 bases and the J gene end by 3 bases; junction bases not matched to a gene: 11. The CDR3, as DNA: TGTGCCAGCAGCTCCCCTGGGGGGACAGGGCGGACAGATACGCAGTATTTT. This sequence encodes CASSSPGGTGRTDTQYF. Filled out from reference TRBV7-6 and TRBJ2-3, the complete variable domain reads GAGVSQSPRYKVTKRGQDVALRCDPISGHVSLYWYRQALGQGPEFLTYFNYEAQQDKSGLPNDRFSAERPEGSISTLTIQRTEQRDSAMYRCASSSPGGTGRTDTQYFGPGTRLTVL.

The chain uses TRBV15 and TRBJ1-1, with TRBD1 matching 8 bases. This CDR3 has 15 residues. J lost 5 bases, V lost 0 bases, and 5 bases had no gene match. Germline assignment: CDR1 LNHNV and CDR2 YYDKDF (reference sequence). CDR3 protein: CATSRDDNRGTEAFF. The DNA of the CDR3 is TGTGCCACCAGCAGAGATGACAACAGGGGGACTGAAGCTTTCTTT.

The rearrangement uses TRBV28 and TRBJ2-5, with 7 positions matching TRBD2. The CDR3 has 15 amino acids. The V segment lost 6 bases and the J segment 2 bases; nucleotides outside the gene matches: 9. Germline V gene data show CDR1 as MDHEN and CDR2 as SYDVKM. As DNA, the CDR3 is TGTGCCAGCAGGCTCCGGGGACTACATCAAGAGACCCAGTACTTC. Protein sequence: CASRLRGLHQETQYF.

V is TRBV6-5 and J is TRBJ1-5, with a weak D call TRBD1 (5 bases). From germline, CDR1 is MNHEY and CDR2 SVGAGI. Trimming removed 0 bases from V and 6 bases from J, with 15 bases in between. This CDR3 has 16 residues. In DNA form, the CDR3 reads TGTGCCAGCAGTTACTCGACGCCGCAGGGCGGTCAGCCCCAGCATTTT. It encodes CASSYSTPQGGQPQHF.

The chain is built from TRBV5-1 and TRBJ2-3; 10 bases line up with TRBD1. The J segment lost 0 bases and the V segment lost 3 bases, leaving 13 bases of the junction unmatched. This CDR3 has 19 amino acids. Germline V gene lookup returns CDR1 SGHRS and CDR2 YFSETQ. CDR3 protein: CASSSSRTGGSPSTDTQYF. The CDR3 nucleotides read TGCGCCAGCAGCTCATCACGGACAGGGGGGAGCCCTAGCACAGATACGCAGTATTTT.

The chain combines TRBV28 with TRBJ2-7; 7 bases map to TRBD1. Germline trimming cut 8 bases from V and 5 bases from J; bases unmatched to any gene: 12. The CDR3 length is 14 residues. CDR1 and CDR2 (germline): MDHEN, SYDVKM. This CDR3 reads CASLNRGFANEQYF. The CDR3 DNA is TGTGCCAGCTTAAACAGGGGTTTCGCGAACGAGCAGTACTTC.

The chain carries TRBV6-5 and TRBJ1-2; tentatively, D is TRBD1 (5 bases). Trimming left V 8 bases short and J 6 bases short, with 22 bases between. Germline CDR1 reads MNHEY; CDR2 reads SVGAGI. This CDR3 region has 15 residues. The CDR3, as DNA: TGTGCCAGCGCTAAAGGGGCTTGGTGGCTGGATGGCTACACCTTC. Residues: CASAKGAWWLDGYTF.

The chain combines TRBV29-1 with TRBJ2-4; weak D call: TRBD1 (6 bases). V was shortened by 4 bases and J by 0 bases, with 10 bases between the two germline ends. The CDR3 runs 14 residues. Germline-derived CDR1 and CDR2 are SQVTM and ANQGSEA. The CDR3 DNA reads as TGCAGCGTTGTCCAGGGGACAGCCAAAAACATTCAGTACTTC. Amino acid sequence: CSVVQGTAKNIQYF. Full variable domain (outside the CDR3, taken from reference TRBV29-1 and TRBJ2-4): SAVISQKPSRDICQRGTSLTIQCQVDSQVTMMFWYRQQPGQSLTLIATANQGSEATYESGFVIDKFPISRPNLTFSTLTVSNMSPEDSSIYLCSVVQGTAKNIQYFGAGTRLSVL.

This rearrangement joins TRBV18 to TRBJ2-1; possible D gene TRBD2, 7 bases. The CDR3 loop spans 16 amino acids. In germline, CDR1 is KGHSH, CDR2 LQKENI. V was pared by 0 bases and J by 6 bases, with 15 bases between. CDR3 coding DNA: TGTGCCAGCTCACCACCGGGAGGGGGGCAGCGCAATGAGCAGTTCTTC. This translates into CASSPPGGGQRNEQFF.

This chain joins TRBV11-2 and TRBJ2-2; D unclear. V was clipped by 9 bases and J by 5 bases, with 22 bases between them. In germline, CDR1 is SGHAT, CDR2 FQNNGV. The CDR3 consists of 16 residues. In DNA, the CDR3 is TGTGCCAGTCCATCACTATCCCTCCTGGGTACCGGGGAGCTGTTTTTT. It is translated as CASPSLSLLGTGELFF. Full variable domain (remainder filled in from reference TRBV11-2 and TRBJ2-2): EAGVAQSPRYKIIEKRQSVAFWCNPISGHATLYWYQQILGQGPKLLIQFQNNGVVDDSQLPKDRFSAERLKGVDSTLKIQPAKLEDSAVYLCASPSLSLLGTGELFFGEGSRLTVL.

The genes are TRBV19 and TRBJ2-1; D may be TRBD1 (6 bases). The CDR3 is 14 amino acids. CDR1 is LNHDA and CDR2 is SQIVND in the germline V gene (reference sequence). Trimming removed 5 bases at V and 6 bases at J, with 14 bases between. In DNA form, the CDR3 reads TGTGCCAGTAGTGATCAGGGGAGCTTCAATGAGCAGTTCTTC. Translated: CASSDQGSFNEQFF.

This clone was seen a handful of times. The gene calls are TRBV2 and TRBJ2-5, with D possibly matching TRBD1 (6 bases). This CDR3 comprises 14 residues. Between the trimmed V and J ends, which lost 6 bases and 1 base, there was a span of 12 bases. Germline V CDR1 and CDR2: SNHLY, FYNNEI. CDR3: CASSEQGTQETQYF. The CDR3 DNA reads TGTGCCAGCAGCGAACAGGGTACCCAAGAGACCCAGTACTTC.

The chain uses TRBV9 and TRBJ1-1; 9 bases align to TRBD1. V dropped 4 bases and J dropped 3; count of bases not matched to a gene: 4. Germline V gene lookup returns CDR1 SGDLS and CDR2 YYNGEE. The CDR3 extends over 14 amino acids. In nucleotides, the CDR3 is TGTGCCAGCAGCAAGCGGGACAGGGACACTGAAGCTTTCTTT. It specifies CASSKRDRDTEAFF.

The chain employs TRBV6-1 and TRBJ2-3; D ambiguous. Trimming removed 6 bases at V and 0 bases at J, with 7 bases between. This CDR3 contains 13 residues. The germline V gene encodes CDR1 MNHNS and CDR2 SASEGT. The CDR3 here is CASRTRSTDTQYF. The CDR3 DNA is TGTGCCAGCAGGACGCGGAGCACAGATACGCAGTATTTT.

The rearrangement uses TRBV5-1 and TRBJ1-1, with D possibly being TRBD1 (6 bases). The length of the CDR3 is 14 residues. V was clipped by 5 bases and J by 0 bases, with 11 bases between them. Germline CDR1 reads SGHRS; CDR2 reads YFSETQ. The CDR3 coding sequence is TGCGCCAGCAGGGACAGTTACATGAACACTGAAGCTTTCTTT. Encoded protein: CASRDSYMNTEAFF.

The chain joins TRBV5-6 to TRBJ2-1, with 9 bases lining up with TRBD1. This CDR3 is built from 18 residues. CDR1 and CDR2 (germline): SGHDT, YYEEEE. The ends lost 3 bases at V and 6 bases at J; junction bases unmatched: 16. CDR3 protein: CASSSLLGTGSEFNEQFF. For the CDR3, the DNA is TGTGCCAGCAGCTCCCTCCTCGGGACAGGGTCAGAGTTCAATGAGCAGTTCTTC.

The V and J genes are TRBV30 and TRBJ2-5; D uncertain. Per germline, CDR1 GTSNPN and CDR2 SVGIG (reference sequence). CDR3 size: 14 residues. Between the trimmed V and J ends, which lost 2 bases and 5 bases, there was a span of 15 bases. The DNA for the CDR3 is TGTGCCTGGAGTTGGCGGTCCGTCCCGGAGACCCAGTACTTC. It encodes CAWSWRSVPETQYF.

The chain combines TRBV9 with TRBJ2-5; D unclear. The CDR3 runs 13 residues. CDR1 SGDLS and CDR2 YYNGEE come from the germline V gene. With 0 bases removed from V and 5 bases from J, the gap between germline ends came to 8 bases. The CDR3 sequence: CASSVGFRETQYF. The CDR3 DNA follows: TGTGCCAGCAGCGTAGGATTTCGGGAGACCCAGTACTTC.

This clone was counted a single time. The J gene is TRBJ1-2, the V gene TRBV28, with 7 bases matching TRBD1. J lost 7 bases, V lost 2 bases, and 10 bases had no gene match. Germline lookup yields CDR1 MDHEN and CDR2 SYDVKM. The CDR3 has 15 residues. This CDR3 reads CASSLVRTGVGGYTF. DNA of the CDR3: TGTGCCAGCAGTTTAGTTAGAACAGGGGTCGGTGGCTACACCTTC.

This clone was detected once. CDR3 region: CASSVGQGTYEQYF. The CDR3 DNA reads as TGTGCCAGCAGTGTGGGACAGGGAACCTACGAGCAGTACTTC. V gene TRBV6-1 combines with J gene TRBJ2-7; 9 nucleotides agree with TRBD1. This CDR3 is built from 14 residues. Germline V gene lookup returns CDR1 MNHNS and CDR2 SASEGT. V lost 4 bases, J lost 2 bases, and 3 bases stayed unmatched.

The chain uses TRBV5-1 and TRBJ2-5, with 10 bases matching TRBD2. Germline lookup yields CDR1 SGHRS and CDR2 YFSETQ. The CDR3 extends over 15 amino acids. With 4 bases clipped from V and 5 bases from J, the junction kept 8 bases outside the gene matches. In nucleotides, the CDR3 is TGCGCCAGCAGCGGGGGACTAGCGTTGGGGGAGACCCAGTACTTC. It is translated as CASSGGLALGETQYF.

V is TRBV18 and J is TRBJ2-7, with D possibly TRBD2 on 6 matching bases. This CDR3 spans 15 amino acids. V dropped 1 base and J dropped 6 bases, with 16 bases sitting between them. The germline CDR1 and CDR2 sequences are KGHSH and LQKENI. The DNA for the CDR3 is TGTGCCAGCTCACCACAGAAGACCCGGGAGTCCGAGCAGTACTTC. This encodes CASSPQKTRESEQYF. Based on the CDR3 plus reference TRBV18 and TRBJ2-7, the full variable domain is NAGVMQNPRHLVRRRGQEARLRCSPMKGHSHVYWYRQLPEEGLKFMVYLQKENIIDESGMPKERFSAEFPKEGPSILRIQQVVRGDSAAYFCASSPQKTRESEQYFGPGTRLTVT.

The chain links TRBV7-9 to TRBJ2-7; 9 bases match TRBD2. CDR3 length: 15 residues. Germline V CDR1 and CDR2: SEHNR, FQNEAQ (reference sequence). V was clipped by 0 bases and J by 4 bases; unmatched bases: 4. CDR3 loop: CASSLAAGGWYEQYF. The CDR3 DNA reads as TGTGCCAGCAGCTTAGCAGCGGGAGGTTGGTACGAGCAGTACTTC.

The rearrangement uses TRBV15 and TRBJ1-5, with TRBD1 matching over 7 bases. CDR1 LNHNV and CDR2 YYDKDF come from the germline V gene (reference sequence). With 6 bases clipped from V and 0 bases from J, the junction kept 11 bases outside the gene matches. The CDR3 covers 17 residues. The CDR3 loop is CATRHMRGLGSNQPQHF. In nucleotides, the CDR3 is TGTGCCACCAGACACATGAGGGGGCTGGGTAGCAATCAGCCCCAGCATTTT.

J is TRBJ1-1 and V is TRBV6-1, with 10 bases lining up with TRBD1. Germline trimming cut 10 bases from V and 1 base from J; bases unmatched to any gene: 9. The CDR3 is 15 residues long. CDR1 is MNHNS and CDR2 is SASEGT in the germline V gene. CDR3 protein: CATSRDRGENTEAFF. The CDR3 coding sequence is TGTGCCACATCCCGGGACAGGGGTGAGAACACTGAAGCTTTCTTT.

This chain uses TRBV27 with TRBJ2-7; TRBD2 matches 7 bases. This CDR3 contains 15 residues. Germline loops: CDR1 MNHEY, CDR2 SMNVEV (reference sequence). Trimming removed 0 bases from V and 4 bases from J; junction bases left unmatched: 6. The CDR3 here is CASSLSRGREYEQYF. The DNA for the CDR3 is TGTGCCAGCAGTTTATCCCGCGGGAGAGAATACGAGCAGTACTTC.

The rearrangement joins TRBV28 to TRBJ1-4, with 7 nucleotides matching TRBD1. The CDR3 length is 16 residues. J gave up 4 bases and V 6 bases, and 11 bases lay outside the gene matches. Looked up from germline, CDR1 is MDHEN and CDR2 is SYDVKM. This chain's CDR3 is CASRTTERGLNEKLFF. The CDR3 DNA follows: TGTGCCAGCAGAACTACGGAAAGGGGGCTTAATGAAAAACTGTTTTTT.

This chain connects TRBV19 to TRBJ1-2; D gene unclear. V lost 7 bases and J 4 bases, leaving 7 bases between the germline ends. The CDR3 loop spans 11 amino acids. CDR1 is LNHDA and CDR2 is SQIVND in the germline V gene (reference sequence). CDR3 nucleotides: TGTGCCAGTAACACCTTCTATGGCTACACCTTC. As protein: CASNTFYGYTF.

The rearrangement links TRBV11-2 to TRBJ2-7, with 7 bases that match TRBD2. The CDR3 has 15 amino acids. V shed 5 bases and J 6 bases; nucleotides not matched to a gene: 13. Germline V gene data show CDR1 as SGHAT and CDR2 as FQNNGV. CDR3 DNA sequence: TGTGCCAGCAGCCCCCGCGGCGGGAGCGACCGCGAGCAGTACTTC. It translates to CASSPRGGSDREQYF. Based on the CDR3 plus reference TRBV11-2 and TRBJ2-7, the full variable domain is EAGVAQSPRYKIIEKRQSVAFWCNPISGHATLYWYQQILGQGPKLLIQFQNNGVVDDSQLPKDRFSAERLKGVDSTLKIQPAKLEDSAVYLCASSPRGGSDREQYFGPGTRLTVT.